This entry describes one T cell receptor (beta chain). This specimen comes from a study of T cells after yellow fever vaccination. TCRdb re-called the 5' RACE reads through MiXCR, storing one row per CDR3 protein. The sample contains tens of thousands of distinct CDR3 sequences, about 7.7% of which appear only once. Trimming stripped 0 bases from V and 5 bases from J, with 7 bases between. The germline V gene has CDR1 MNHEY and CDR2 SVGAGI. The length of the CDR3 is 13 residues. The chain couples TRBV6-5 to TRBJ2-5, with D uncertain. Sequencing was performed on CD8+ T cells sorted from PBMCs, taken approximately 11 days after the first yellow fever vaccination. The TCR originated in a man between 18 and 29 years old who received the YFV17D yellow fever vaccine. The CDR3: CASSYSNVETQYF. The DNA of the CDR3 is TGTGCCAGCAGTTACTCGAATGTTGAGACCCAGTACTTC.